The rows below give T cell receptor beta chains drawn from one sample of a study of blood T cell repertoires in COVID-19. Sequenced by immunoSEQ multiplex PCR; TCRdb stores in-frame clones only, minus some. The sample comprises about 270,000 clones, about four fifths of which are singletons, and approximately 9% rests with the top ten. Specimen: peripheral blood. The receptors were gathered from a woman aged 45-60 years who had recovered from COVID-19. The CDR3 runs from the conserved cysteine through the conserved F or W. A D gene is named only where the DNA matches it firmly. Where a row states a size, it is once, few, many or the class of an expanded clone; other rows omit it.

CDR3 protein	CDR3 DNA	V gene	clone size	J gene	D gene
CASSQPGTGLRYEQYF	TGCGCCAGCAGCCAACCAGGGACAGGGCTGAGATACGAGCAGTACTTC	TRBV4-3	.	TRBJ2-7	TRBD1
CASSQGPGDVYGYTF	TGCGCCAGCAGCCAAGGGCCAGGGGATGTCTATGGCTACACCTTC	TRBV4-1	once	TRBJ1-2	.
CASSQDRDRVTGELFF	TGCGCCAGCAGCCAAGATAGGGACAGGGTCACCGGGGAGCTGTTTTTT	TRBV4-3	.	TRBJ2-2	TRBD1
CASSLGFRGDTQYF	TGTGCCAGCAGCTTAGGGTTCAGGGGGGATACGCAGTATTTT	TRBV11-3	.	TRBJ2-3	TRBD1
CAWSVRGGNTEAFF	TGTGCCTGGAGTGTAAGGGGGGGGAACACTGAAGCTTTCTTT	TRBV30	.	TRBJ1-1	.
CASSQDLAGRDTQYF	TGCGCCAGCAGCCAAGATCTAGCGGGGCGGGATACGCAGTATTTT	TRBV4-3	.	TRBJ2-3	TRBD2
CASSPRGRFSEKLFF	TGTGCCAGCTCACCGAGGGGGCGATTCAGTGAAAAACTGTTTTTT	TRBV18	.	TRBJ1-4	TRBD1
CASSPSGRGTGELFF	TGCGCCAGCAGCCCTAGCGGGAGGGGCACCGGGGAGCTGTTTTTT	TRBV5-1	.	TRBJ2-2	TRBD2
CASSLTGQDTEAFF	TGTGCCAGCAGTCTGACGGGACAGGACACTGAAGCTTTCTTT	TRBV28	few	TRBJ1-1	TRBD1
CASSSTLEDRGASSYGYTF	TGTGCCAGCAGCTCTACCTTAGAGGACAGGGGGGCATCAAGTTACGGCTACACCTTC	TRBV11-2	.	TRBJ1-2	TRBD1
CASSMDRTTFFNQPQHF	TGTGCCAGCAGCATGGACAGGACAACTTTCTTCAATCAGCCCCAGCATTTT	TRBV5-8	.	TRBJ1-5	TRBD1
CASSPTVSSYEQYF	TGTGCCAGCAGCCCGACAGTTAGCTCCTACGAGCAGTACTTC	TRBV7-8	.	TRBJ2-7	.
CASSLAPLGSPNRQETQYF	TGTGCCAGCAGCTTAGCGCCCCTGGGTAGCCCGAACCGCCAAGAGACCCAGTACTTC	TRBV7-2	.	TRBJ2-5	.
CASSRYGEYTDTQYF	TGTGCCAGCAGCCGCTACGGGGAATACACAGATACGCAGTATTTT	TRBV9	.	TRBJ2-3	.
CASSLNSGGLQETQYF	TGTGCCAGCAGCTTAAATAGCGGGGGGCTTCAAGAGACCCAGTACTTC	TRBV7-3	.	TRBJ2-5	TRBD2
CAISDQDYGYTF	TGTGCCATCAGTGATCAGGACTATGGCTACACCTTC	TRBV10-3	.	TRBJ1-2	.
CASSLRDRGLRAFF	TGTGCCAGCAGTCTGAGGGACAGGGGGCTAAGGGCTTTCTTT	TRBV5-8	.	TRBJ1-1	TRBD1
CASSGWGDRSYEQYF	TGTGCCAGCAGTGGGTGGGGGGATCGCTCCTACGAGCAGTACTTC	TRBV2	.	TRBJ2-7	.
CASSSGQGAETQYF	TGTGCCAGCAGCTCTGGACAGGGGGCCGAGACCCAGTACTTC	TRBV7-3	few	TRBJ2-5	TRBD1
CASSQSPGETEAFF	TGTGCCAGCAGCCAATCGCCGGGGGAAACTGAAGCTTTCTTT	TRBV12-1	once	TRBJ1-1	.
CATTMGSSRANQPQHF	TGTGCCACCACCATGGGGAGCTCAAGGGCCAATCAGCCCCAGCATTTT	TRBV28	once	TRBJ1-5	.
CASSQESGETQYF	TGTGCCAGCAGCCAAGAGAGCGGCGAGACCCAGTACTTC	TRBV4-2	.	TRBJ2-5	.
CSVEGGLAGYNEQFF	TGCAGCGTTGAAGGGGGACTAGCGGGTTACAATGAGCAGTTCTTC	TRBV29-1	.	TRBJ2-1	TRBD2
CASSESRDRSRWGTQYF	TGCGCCAGCAGTGAGTCGCGCGACAGGTCCAGGTGGGGGACCCAGTACTTC	TRBV10-2	.	TRBJ2-5	.